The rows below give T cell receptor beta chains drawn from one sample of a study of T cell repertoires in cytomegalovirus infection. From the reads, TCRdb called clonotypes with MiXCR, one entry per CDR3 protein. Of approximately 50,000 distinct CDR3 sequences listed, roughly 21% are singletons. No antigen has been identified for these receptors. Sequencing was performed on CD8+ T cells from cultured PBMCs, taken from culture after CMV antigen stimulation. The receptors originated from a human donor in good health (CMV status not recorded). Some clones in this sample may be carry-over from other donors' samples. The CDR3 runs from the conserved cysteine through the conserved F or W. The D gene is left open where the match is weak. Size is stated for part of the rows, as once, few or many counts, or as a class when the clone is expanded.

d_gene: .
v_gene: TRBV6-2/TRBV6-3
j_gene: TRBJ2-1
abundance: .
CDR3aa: CASSYTGHNEQFF
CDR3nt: TGTGCCAGCAGTTATACAGGGCACAATGAGCAGTTCTTC

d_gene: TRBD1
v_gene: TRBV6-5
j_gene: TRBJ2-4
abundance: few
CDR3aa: CASRQPGQGGYF
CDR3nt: TGTGCCAGCAGACAACCGGGACAGGGGGGCTACTTC

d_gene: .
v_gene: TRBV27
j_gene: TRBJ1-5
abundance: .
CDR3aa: CASRRGGEGNQPQHF
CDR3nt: TGTGCCAGCCGCCGGGGGGGAGAAGGAAATCAGCCCCAGCATTTT

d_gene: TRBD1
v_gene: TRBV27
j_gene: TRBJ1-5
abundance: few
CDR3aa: CASSSTGDSNQPQHF
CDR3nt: TGTGCCAGCAGCTCCACAGGGGATAGCAATCAGCCCCAGCATTTT

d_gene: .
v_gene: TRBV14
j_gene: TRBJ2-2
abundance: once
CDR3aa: CASSRSPTGELFF
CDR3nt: TGTGCCAGCAGCCGGTCACCCACCGGGGAGCTGTTTTTT

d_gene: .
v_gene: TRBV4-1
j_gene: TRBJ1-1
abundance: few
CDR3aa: CASSQYAGVNTEAFF
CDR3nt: TGCGCCAGCAGCCAGTATGCCGGGGTAAACACTGAAGCTTTCTTT

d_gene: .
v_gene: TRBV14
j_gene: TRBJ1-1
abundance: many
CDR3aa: CASSQGRTAGAEAFF
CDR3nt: TGTGCCAGCAGCCAAGGAAGGACAGCAGGAGCTGAAGCTTTCTTT

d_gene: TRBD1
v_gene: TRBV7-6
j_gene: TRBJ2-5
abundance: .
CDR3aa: CASSFRDRGYQETQYF
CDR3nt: TGTGCCAGCAGCTTCCGGGACAGGGGGTACCAAGAGACCCAGTACTTC

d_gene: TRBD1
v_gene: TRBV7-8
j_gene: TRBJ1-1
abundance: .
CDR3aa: CASSLKPGGAEAFF
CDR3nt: TGTGCCAGCAGCCTGAAGCCAGGGGGAGCTGAAGCTTTCTTT

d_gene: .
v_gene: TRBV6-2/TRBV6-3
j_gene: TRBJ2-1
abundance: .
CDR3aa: CATQGLLEVAYNEQFF
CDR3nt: TGTGCCACTCAGGGTCTACTAGAGGTCGCCTACAATGAGCAGTTCTTC

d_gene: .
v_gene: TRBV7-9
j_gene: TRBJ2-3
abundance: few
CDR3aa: CASSGGLGADTQYF
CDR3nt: TGTGCCAGCAGCGGGGGCCTGGGGGCAGATACGCAGTATTTT

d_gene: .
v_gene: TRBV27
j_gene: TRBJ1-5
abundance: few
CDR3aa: CASSPGTYQPQHF
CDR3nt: TGTGCCAGCAGTCCGGGGACATATCAGCCCCAGCATTTT

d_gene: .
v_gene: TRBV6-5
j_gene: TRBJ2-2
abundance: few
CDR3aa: CASSSGSGELFF
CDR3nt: TGTGCCAGCAGTTCAGGGTCCGGGGAGCTGTTTTTT

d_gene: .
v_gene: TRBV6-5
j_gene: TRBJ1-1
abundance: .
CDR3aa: CASSLSLTGGAFF
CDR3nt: TGTGCCAGCAGTTTGTCCCTGACCGGGGGAGCTTTCTTT

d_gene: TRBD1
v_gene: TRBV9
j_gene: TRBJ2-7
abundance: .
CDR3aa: CASSTRQGSFNEQYF
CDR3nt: TGTGCCAGCAGCACCCGACAGGGAAGTTTCAACGAGCAGTACTTC

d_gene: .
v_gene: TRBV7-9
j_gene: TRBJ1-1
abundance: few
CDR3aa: CASRMDTEAFF
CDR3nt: TGTGCCAGCAGAATGGACACTGAAGCTTTCTTT

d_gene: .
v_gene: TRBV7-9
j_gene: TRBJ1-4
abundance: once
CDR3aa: CASSLGHGGEKLFF
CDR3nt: TGTGCCAGCAGCTTAGGTCACGGTGGTGAAAAACTGTTTTTT